This T cell receptor (beta chain) was sequenced in a study of identical twins. Findings of the study overall: The more abundant beta clonotypes in cord blood had fewer insertions, and memory repertoires did not show this. Within monozygotic twins, out-of-frame TCR alpha sharing was underestimated by the models.

TCRdb analysed the 5' RACE reads with MiXCR anew, one entry per CDR3 protein. This table has fewer than 900,000 distinct CDR3 sequences, 20% to 25% appearing once. Concerning this clonotype itself: Its antigen is not identified.

Trimming cost V 4 bases and J 7 bases; bases outside gene matches: 6. CDR3 size: 14 residues. CDR1 and CDR2 (germline): LGHNA, YNFKEQ. This same sample was also part of a study on T cells expressing NK-cell markers.

J is TRBJ2-1 and V is TRBV4-2; 8 bases are a match to TRBD2. The receptor comes from a young woman in good health. Sequenced input: PBMCs. The CDR3 DNA sequence: TGTGCCAGCAGCCTTTCGGGGGGGCTAAATGAGCAGTTCTTC. This encodes CASSLSGGLNEQFF.